This TCR beta chain was identified during a study of shared clonotypes between healthy human individuals. General study results and limits: In a few donors, about 5% of naive CD4 clonotypes appeared in common.

As concerns this clone: The antigen is unknown.

Libraries were prepared by immunoSEQ multiplex PCR; TCRdb keeps only in-frame clonotypes and omits some of them. The sample records approximately 2.1 million clones, over 85% being singletons. CDR1 is MNHNS and CDR2 is SASEGT in the germline V gene. Trimming took off 7 bases at V and 1 base at J, with 4 bases between the two ends. The CDR3 has 11 amino acids. The clonotype originates from a young man in good health. Some clones in this sample may be carry-over from other donors' samples. V usage is TRBV6-1 and J usage is TRBJ1-1; D is ambiguous. The sequencing sample was made of naive CD4+ T cells from PBMCs. Described subset: CD45RA+ positively selected. This CDR3 is CASIANTEAFF. CDR3 sequence (DNA): TGTGCCAGCATAGCGAACACTGAAGCTTTCTTT.